The clone carrying this T cell receptor (beta chain) was detected only a few times. Antigen unknown. The V gene's germline CDR1 is DFQATT and CDR2 SNEGSKA (reference sequence). Losses at the gene ends were 0 bases for V and 3 bases for J; bases not matched to a gene: 6. This CDR3 contains 15 residues. This sample stems from a study of naive and memory T cell subsets. Study-level findings and limits: A few larger clonotypes appeared in naive repertoires, especially CD8, possibly memory cells re-expressing CD45RA.

Two oligonucleotides, mixed equimolar, formed the beta constant-region primer covering TRBC1 and TRBC2. Four rounds of PCR amplified the ligated cDNA using nested alpha and beta constant-region primers plus SP2. TCRdb itself ran the UMI-ligation and nested PCR reads through MiXCR, one entry per CDR3 protein. Of about 160,000 distinct CDR3 sequences listed, 20% to 25% are singletons. This TCR came from a human donor in good health. The sequencing sample was made of naive CD4+ T cells from blood. The V and J genes are TRBV20-1 and TRBJ2-7, with 9 bases fitting TRBD1. For the CDR3, the DNA is TGCAGTGCTAGAGATCCGGGACAGGGACTCTACGAGCAGTACTTC. Its translation is CSARDPGQGLYEQYF.